This TCR beta chain was identified during a study of blood T cell repertoires in COVID-19. Study-wide background: Collection of acute and convalescent COVID-19 samples took place in the United States, Italy and Spain. Sources were T cells, B-cell-depleted T cells, or PBMCs; the material itself was cDNA or gDNA.

V dropped 2 bases and J dropped 6; count of bases not matched to a gene: 7. This CDR3 comprises 15 residues. Germline V gene sequence: CDR1 SGHTA, CDR2 FQGNSA. Original analysis: Amplifying reference gene primers gave estimates of nucleated cell counts. Using immunoSEQ multiplex PCR, the repertoire was profiled, and TCRdb retains in-frame clones only, with some absent. D and trimming come from the DNA, and the V and J calls and clone size come from that table. The data contain about 150,000 clones, approximately 82% of them seen just once; the ten biggest clones take up nearly 15%. The gene calls are TRBV7-2 and TRBJ1-5; TRBD1 aligns across 7 bases. Sequenced sample: peripheral blood. The TCR was taken from a human donor with acute or convalescent COVID-19. The donor label of this sample is uncertain. The CDR3 DNA reads TGTGCCAGCAGCTTAAGCGGACAGGTCGGTCAGCCCCAGCATTTT. Translating gives CASSLSGQVGQPQHF.